What follows describes a single T cell receptor (beta chain). Its antigen target is currently unknown. An end of the junction does not agree with germline; a read error may underlie this. Library preparation used 5' RACE. The sequencing machine was an Illumina HiSeq 2500. A second PCR of about 6 to 11 cycles was performed with a sample-barcoded 5' primer and a J-beta primer mix. A template-switch 5' adaptor carrying 12 random nucleotides introduced a unique molecular identifier onto each TCR beta cDNA molecule. Each sample yielded at least 2.5 million CDR3-containing paired-end reads. First-strand cDNA synthesis was performed from all RNA using the Mint cDNA synthesis kit, with priming by a TRBC-specific oligonucleotide. Following uracil-DNA glycosylase treatment, all cDNA underwent a first 18-cycle PCR with the universal primers M1SS and BC2_uni_R. Concerning the study's data processing: Each sample was normalized by randomly selecting 1 million high-quality reads, each carrying a distinct molecular identifier. Instead of being binned into consensus sequences, reads with shared molecular identifiers were discarded. MiTCR, set to a Q25 quality threshold and the strictest error-elimination algorithm, was used for CDR3 identification, clonotype clustering and error correction. Lower-bound total TCR beta diversity was estimated with a nonparametric unseen species model using Euler transformation. The public reads were reprocessed in TCRdb via fastp at Q25 and MiXCR, keeping in-frame beta chains. Every entry covers one CDR3 protein and lists the most common genes and DNA from its rows. The V and J calls, along with clone size, are taken from TCRdb and not from the paper's own processing. The sample has roughly 700,000 distinct CDR3 sequences on record, over 45% of them singletons. Approximately 32% of the sample is held by the ten biggest clonotypes.

The donors were roughly 38 Caucasian individuals from Russia, aged roughly 6 to 100 years, who were systemically healthy. Each donor gave around 9.9 milliliters of peripheral blood, collected into EDTA-treated Vacutainer tubes. PBMCs were isolated by Ficoll-Paque density-gradient centrifugation, with at least 6 million obtained per sample. Total RNA, at least 6 micrograms per sample, was extracted from PBMCs with Trizol reagent. The percentages of naive CD45RAhigh/CD27high T cells were determined by flow cytometry on a PBMC aliquot from every donor. The germline V gene provides CDR1 MDHEN and CDR2 SYDVKM. Measured from the cysteine to the phenylalanine, the CDR3 is 17 residues long. Only CDR3 DNA remains: 51 bases, in frame from the first base. The data derive from a study of blood T cells in healthy people across ages (dated by TCRdb to 2013 to 2016). For the wider study: In model experiments, roughly one uniquely barcoded TCR beta cDNA molecule per two T cells was captured by template switching. Donors of different ages were randomly distributed across sequencing lanes to avoid experimental bias. Using the same blood draw, the study looked at two additional independent replicas of 1 million unique cDNA reads for two donors, one aged 18 to 30 and the other aged 80 or older. Using deep sequencing normalized with unique cDNA molecular identifiers, the study measured how TCR beta repertoire diversity changes with age. Four age groups were formed from the donors: young (average approximately 16 years), middle-aged (approximately 41), aged (around 62) and long-lived (around 82). Overall study outcomes, separate from this receptor: Since profiling was done on bulk unsorted PBMCs, naive and antigen-experienced compartments could not be conclusively compared. Donor CMV infection status was unknown, potentially confounding age-related changes in expanded clonotypes. Estimates of total diversity from one million sequenced T cells were regarded as lower bounds and underestimates. Observed TCR beta diversity per million T cells fell roughly linearly with age, and a significant reduction was already apparent by age roughly 40. Observed TCR beta diversity correlated strongly with the percentage of naive T cells measured by flow cytometry. Compared with the aged group, the long-lived group had more naive CD4+ T cells, fewer expanded clones and increased TCR diversity, a pattern suggesting age selection.

The V and J genes are TRBV28 and TRBJ2-1; the central 12 bases match TRBD2. Sequencing was performed on blood. The receptor was isolated from a woman aged 60-75 years in good health. In nucleotides, the sequence is TGTGCCGGCAGTGACAGCGGGCTAGCGGGAGGGCCGGGTGAGCAGTTCTTC. This codes for CAGSDSGLAGGPGEQFF.